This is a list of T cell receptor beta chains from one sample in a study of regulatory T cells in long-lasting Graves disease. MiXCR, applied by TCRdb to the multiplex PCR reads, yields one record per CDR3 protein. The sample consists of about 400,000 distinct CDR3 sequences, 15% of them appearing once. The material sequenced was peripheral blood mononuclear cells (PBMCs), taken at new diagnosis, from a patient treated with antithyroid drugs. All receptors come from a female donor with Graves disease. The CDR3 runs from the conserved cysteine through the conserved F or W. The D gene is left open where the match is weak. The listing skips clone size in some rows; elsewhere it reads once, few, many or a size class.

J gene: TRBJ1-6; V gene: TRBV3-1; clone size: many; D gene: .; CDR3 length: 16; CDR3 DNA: TGTGCCAGCAGCCAAGCGGCAGGCGTACTTAATTCACCCCTCCACTTT; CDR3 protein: CASSQAAGVLNSPLHF
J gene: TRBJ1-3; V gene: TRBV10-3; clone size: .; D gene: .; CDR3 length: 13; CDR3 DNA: TGTGCCACAGCCGGGGGCTCTGGAAACACCATATATTTT; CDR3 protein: CATAGGSGNTIYF
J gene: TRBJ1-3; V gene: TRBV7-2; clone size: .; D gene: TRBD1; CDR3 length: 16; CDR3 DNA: TGTGCCAGCAGCCACTCTCGACAGGGTTCCGGAAACACCATATATTTT; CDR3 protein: CASSHSRQGSGNTIYF
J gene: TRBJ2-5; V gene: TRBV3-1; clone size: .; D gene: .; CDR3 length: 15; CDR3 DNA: TGTGCCAGCAGCCAAGAGGACAGCTTCCAAGAGACCCAGTACTTC; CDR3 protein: CASSQEDSFQETQYF
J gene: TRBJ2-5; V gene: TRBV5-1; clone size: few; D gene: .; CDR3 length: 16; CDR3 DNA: TGCGCCAGCAGCTTGGTACAAGCGGACTTACAAGAGACCCAGTACTTC; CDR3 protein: CASSLVQADLQETQYF
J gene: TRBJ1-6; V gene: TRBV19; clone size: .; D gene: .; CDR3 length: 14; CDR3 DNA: TGTGCCAGTGGCATTGGAGACGGGAACTCACCCCTCCACTTT; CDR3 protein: CASGIGDGNSPLHF
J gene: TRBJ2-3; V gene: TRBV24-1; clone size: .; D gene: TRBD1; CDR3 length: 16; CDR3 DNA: TGTGCCACCAGTGACCGGGGACAGGGGGAGGCAGATACGCAGTATTTT; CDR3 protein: CATSDRGQGEADTQYF
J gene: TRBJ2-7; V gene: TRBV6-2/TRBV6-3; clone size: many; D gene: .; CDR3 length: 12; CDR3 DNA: TGTGCCAGCAGTTACTTGGGAGACGAGCAGTACTTC; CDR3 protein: CASSYLGDEQYF
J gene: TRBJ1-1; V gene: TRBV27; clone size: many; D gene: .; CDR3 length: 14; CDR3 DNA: TGTGCCAGCAGTTCCCCCACTCTTAACACTGAAGCTTTCTTT; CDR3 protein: CASSSPTLNTEAFF
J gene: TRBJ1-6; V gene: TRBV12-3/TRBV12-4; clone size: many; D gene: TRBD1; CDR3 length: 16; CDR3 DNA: TGTGCCAGCAGTTTAAAGACAGGGAAGGCTAATTCACCCCTCCACTTT; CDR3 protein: CASSLKTGKANSPLHF
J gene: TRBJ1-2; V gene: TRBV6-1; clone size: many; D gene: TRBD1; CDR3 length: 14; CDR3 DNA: TGTGCCAGCAGTGCAGGGGGCGCGAACTATGGCTACACCTTC; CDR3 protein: CASSAGGANYGYTF
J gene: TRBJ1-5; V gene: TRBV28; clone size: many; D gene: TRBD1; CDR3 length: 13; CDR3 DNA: TGTGCCAGCCGAGGGGGCTACAATCAGCCCCAGCATTTT; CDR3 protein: CASRGGYNQPQHF
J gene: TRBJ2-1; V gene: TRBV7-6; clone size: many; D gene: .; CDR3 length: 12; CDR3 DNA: TGTGCCAGCAGCCCCCCGGACAATGAGCAGTTCTTC; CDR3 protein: CASSPPDNEQFF
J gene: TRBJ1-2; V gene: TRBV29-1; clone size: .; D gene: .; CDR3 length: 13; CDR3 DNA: TGCAGCGTGGCAAGCGAGGGAAGCTATGGCTACACCTTC; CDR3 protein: CSVASEGSYGYTF
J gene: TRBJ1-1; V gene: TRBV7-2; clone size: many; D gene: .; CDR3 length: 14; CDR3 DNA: TGTGCCAGCAGCTGGCGCCCAGGAAACACTGAAGCTTTCTTT; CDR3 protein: CASSWRPGNTEAFF
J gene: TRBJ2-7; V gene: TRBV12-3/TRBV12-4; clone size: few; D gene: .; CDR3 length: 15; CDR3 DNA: TGTGCCAGCAGGGCCAGGGCTTCGGGCCCCTACGAGCAGTACTTC; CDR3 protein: CASRARASGPYEQYF
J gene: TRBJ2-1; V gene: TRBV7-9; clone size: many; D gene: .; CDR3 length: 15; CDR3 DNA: TGTGCCAGCAGCCTAGGGGGGGCCTCCTACAATGAGCAGTTCTTC; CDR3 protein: CASSLGGASYNEQFF
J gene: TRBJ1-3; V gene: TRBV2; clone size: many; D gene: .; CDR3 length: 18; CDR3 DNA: TGTGCCAGCAGCCGATCCGGGCCAGGGAAGGTCTCTGGAAACACCATATATTTT; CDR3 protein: CASSRSGPGKVSGNTIYF
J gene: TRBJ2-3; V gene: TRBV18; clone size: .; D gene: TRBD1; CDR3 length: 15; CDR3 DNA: TGTGCCAGCTCACCAGACAGGGGGAACGGAGATACGCAGTATTTT; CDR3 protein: CASSPDRGNGDTQYF
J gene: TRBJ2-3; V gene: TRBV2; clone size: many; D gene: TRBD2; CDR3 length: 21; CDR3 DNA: TGTGCCAGCGATTACTTCACGCTGACTAGCGGGGGGGGATCTAGCACAGATACGCAGTATTTT; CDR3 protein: CASDYFTLTSGGGSSTDTQYF
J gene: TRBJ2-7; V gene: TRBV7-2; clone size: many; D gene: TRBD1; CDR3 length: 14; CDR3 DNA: TGTGCCAGCAGCTCCCCCCAGGGGGCCTACGAGCAGTACTTC; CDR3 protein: CASSSPQGAYEQYF
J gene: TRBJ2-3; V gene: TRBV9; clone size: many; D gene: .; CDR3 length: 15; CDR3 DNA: TGTGCCAGCAGCCCCCGAGGGGTGGGGATGAGTACGCAGTATTTT; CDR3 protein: CASSPRGVGMSTQYF
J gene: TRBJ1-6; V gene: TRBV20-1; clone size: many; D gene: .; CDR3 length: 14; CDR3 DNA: TGCAGTGCTACGACTGGACAGTATAATTCACCCCTCCACTTT; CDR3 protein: CSATTGQYNSPLHF
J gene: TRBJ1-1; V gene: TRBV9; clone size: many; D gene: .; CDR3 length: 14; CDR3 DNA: TGTGCCAGCAGCGTAGGTGACCCCGACACTGAAGCTTTCTTT; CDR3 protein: CASSVGDPDTEAFF
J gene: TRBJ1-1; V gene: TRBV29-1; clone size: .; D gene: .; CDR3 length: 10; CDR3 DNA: TGCAGCGTCGCAGGGACTGAAGCTTTCTTT; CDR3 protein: CSVAGTEAFF
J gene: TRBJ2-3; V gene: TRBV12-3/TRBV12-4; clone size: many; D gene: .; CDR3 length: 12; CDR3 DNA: TGTGCCAGCACGTTTAGCACAGATACGCAGTATTTT; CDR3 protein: CASTFSTDTQYF
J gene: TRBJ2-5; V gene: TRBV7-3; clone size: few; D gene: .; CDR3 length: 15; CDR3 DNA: TGTGCCAGCAGCCCCTACCCGACGCAGAAAGAGACCCAGTACTTC; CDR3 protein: CASSPYPTQKETQYF
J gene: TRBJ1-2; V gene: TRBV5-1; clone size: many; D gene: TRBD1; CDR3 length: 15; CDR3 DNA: TGCGCCAGCAGCACACGACAGGGAGCTAACTATGGCTACACCTTC; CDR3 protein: CASSTRQGANYGYTF
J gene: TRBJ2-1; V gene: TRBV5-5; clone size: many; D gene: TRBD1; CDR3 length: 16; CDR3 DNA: TGTGCCAGCAGCTTGGGTTTCGGGACAGGGAGCAATGAGCAGTTCTTC; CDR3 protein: CASSLGFGTGSNEQFF
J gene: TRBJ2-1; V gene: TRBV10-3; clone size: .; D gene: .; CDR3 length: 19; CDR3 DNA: TGTGCCATCAGTGAGCCGAAGGGAGGGGGGACGGCCTTCAGCAATGAGCAGTTCTTC; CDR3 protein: CAISEPKGGGTAFSNEQFF
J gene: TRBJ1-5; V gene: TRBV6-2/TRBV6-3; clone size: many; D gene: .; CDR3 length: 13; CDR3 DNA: TGTGCCAGCGCGACACAGGGTTCCCAGCCCCAGCATTTT; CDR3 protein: CASATQGSQPQHF
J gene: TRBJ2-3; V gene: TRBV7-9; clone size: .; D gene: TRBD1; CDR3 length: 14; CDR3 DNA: TGTGCCAGCAGGAGGGGGCGCGGCACAGATACGCAGTATTTT; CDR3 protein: CASRRGRGTDTQYF
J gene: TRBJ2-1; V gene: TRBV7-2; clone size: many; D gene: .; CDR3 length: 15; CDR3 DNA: TGTGCCAGCAGCTCCGGGCTGGGTCCGTACAATGAGCAGTTCTTC; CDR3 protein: CASSSGLGPYNEQFF
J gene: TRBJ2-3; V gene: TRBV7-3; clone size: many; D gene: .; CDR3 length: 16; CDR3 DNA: TGTGCCAGCAGCTTGGGTGGCGGGTCCAGCACAGATACGCAGTATTTT; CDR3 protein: CASSLGGGSSTDTQYF
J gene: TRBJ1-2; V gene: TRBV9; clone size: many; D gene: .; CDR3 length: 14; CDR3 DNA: TGTGCCAGCAGCCCAGAGACGGATAACTATGGCTACACCTTC; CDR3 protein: CASSPETDNYGYTF
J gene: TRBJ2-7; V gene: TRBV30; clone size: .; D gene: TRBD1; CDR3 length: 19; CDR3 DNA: TGTGCCTGGAGTATCCGGGACAGGGGGCAATGGTGGACCTACTACGAGCAGTACTTC; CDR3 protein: CAWSIRDRGQWWTYYEQYF
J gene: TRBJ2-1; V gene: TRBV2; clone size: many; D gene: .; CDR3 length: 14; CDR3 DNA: TGTGCCAGCAGTGAAGCTCCGCCCCCCAATGAGCAGTTCTTC; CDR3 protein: CASSEAPPPNEQFF
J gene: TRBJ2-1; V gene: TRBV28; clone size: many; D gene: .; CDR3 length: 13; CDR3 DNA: TGTGCCAGCAGACACAGGGCTGGGGATGAGCAGTTCTTC; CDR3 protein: CASRHRAGDEQFF
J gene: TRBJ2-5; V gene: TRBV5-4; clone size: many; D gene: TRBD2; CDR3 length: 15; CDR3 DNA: TGTGCCAGCAGCTTGCGCGGGGGGGCCGGGGAGACCCAGTACTTC; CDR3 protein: CASSLRGGAGETQYF
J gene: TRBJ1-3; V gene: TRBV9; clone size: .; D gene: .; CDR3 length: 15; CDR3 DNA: TGTGCCAGCAGCGTCATGGGGGCAGGTGGAAACACCATATATTTT; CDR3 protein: CASSVMGAGGNTIYF
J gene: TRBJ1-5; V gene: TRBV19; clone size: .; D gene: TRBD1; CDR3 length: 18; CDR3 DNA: TGTGCCAGTAAGGAGGACAGGAACCGAATTAAAGGAGGGAAGCCCCAGCATTTT; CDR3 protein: CASKEDRNRIKGGKPQHF
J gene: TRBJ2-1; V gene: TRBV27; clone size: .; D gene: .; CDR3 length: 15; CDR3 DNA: TGTGCCAGCAGTTTCGACCGTAGCTCCTACAATGAGCAGTTCTTC; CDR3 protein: CASSFDRSSYNEQFF
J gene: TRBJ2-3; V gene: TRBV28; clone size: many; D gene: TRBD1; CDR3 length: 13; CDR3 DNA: TGTGCCAGCAGTCCGACAGGGCCAGATACGCAGTATTTT; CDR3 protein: CASSPTGPDTQYF
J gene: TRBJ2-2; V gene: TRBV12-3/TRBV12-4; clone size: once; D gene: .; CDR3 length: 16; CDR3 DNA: TGTGCCAGCAGTTTCAGGGCTTGGATGGGAACCGGGGAGCTGTTTTTT; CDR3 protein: CASSFRAWMGTGELFF
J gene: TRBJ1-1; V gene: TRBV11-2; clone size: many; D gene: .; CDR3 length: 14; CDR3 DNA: TGTGCCAGCAGCTTAGTGGCCGGGGGGTTTGAAGCTTTCTTT; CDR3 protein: CASSLVAGGFEAFF
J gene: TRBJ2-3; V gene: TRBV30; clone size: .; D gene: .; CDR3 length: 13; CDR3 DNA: TGTGCCTGCGAACCGGGAAGCACAGATACGCAGTATTTT; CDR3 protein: CACEPGSTDTQYF
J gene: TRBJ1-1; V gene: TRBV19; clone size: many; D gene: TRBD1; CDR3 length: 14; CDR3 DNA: TGTGCCAGTAGTTATGGGACAGGGGAAACTGAAGCTTTCTTT; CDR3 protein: CASSYGTGETEAFF
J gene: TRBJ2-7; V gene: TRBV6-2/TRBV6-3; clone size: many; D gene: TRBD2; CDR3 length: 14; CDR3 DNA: TGTGCCAGCAGCCACACTAGCGGGAACTACGAGCAGTACTTC; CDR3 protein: CASSHTSGNYEQYF
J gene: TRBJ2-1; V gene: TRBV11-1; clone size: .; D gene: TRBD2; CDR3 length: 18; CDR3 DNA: TGTGCCAGCAGCTTAGTCTTAGCGGGAGGTCCCTCCTACAATGAGCAGTTCTTC; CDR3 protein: CASSLVLAGGPSYNEQFF
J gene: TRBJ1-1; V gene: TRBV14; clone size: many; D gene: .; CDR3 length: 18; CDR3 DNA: TGTGCCAGCAGCCAAGGACCCATCCTCAGGGCGGAAGGTACTGAAGCTTTCTTT; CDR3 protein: CASSQGPILRAEGTEAFF
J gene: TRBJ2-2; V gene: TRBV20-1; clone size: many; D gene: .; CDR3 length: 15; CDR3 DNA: TGCAGTGCTAGAGGGGGACCGATCAACACCGGGGAGCTGTTTTTT; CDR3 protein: CSARGGPINTGELFF
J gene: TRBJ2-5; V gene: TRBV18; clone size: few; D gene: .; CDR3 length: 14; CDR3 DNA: TGTGCCAGCTCCTTCACGAGTCAGAAAGAGACCCAGTACTTC; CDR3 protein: CASSFTSQKETQYF
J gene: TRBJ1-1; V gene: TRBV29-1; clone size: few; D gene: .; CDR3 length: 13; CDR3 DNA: TGCAGCACTGTAGATCCGAAGAACACTGAAGCTTTCTTT; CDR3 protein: CSTVDPKNTEAFF
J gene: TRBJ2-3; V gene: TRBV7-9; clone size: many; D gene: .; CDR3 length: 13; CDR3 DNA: TGTGCCAGCAGGGACTTCGGAGCAGATACGCAGTATTTT; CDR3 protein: CASRDFGADTQYF
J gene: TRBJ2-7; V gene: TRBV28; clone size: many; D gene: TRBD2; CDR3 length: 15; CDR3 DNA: TGTGCCAGCAAACCGACTAGCGGGACCTCCTACGAGCAGTACTTC; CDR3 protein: CASKPTSGTSYEQYF
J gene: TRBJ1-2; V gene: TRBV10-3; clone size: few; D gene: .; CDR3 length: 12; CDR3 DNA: TGTGCCATCAGAGACAGGAATGATGGCTACACCTTC; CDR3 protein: CAIRDRNDGYTF
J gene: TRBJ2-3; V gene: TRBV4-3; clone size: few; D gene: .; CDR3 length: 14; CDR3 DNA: TGCGCCAGCAGCCCCAAGACATGGGCAGATACGCAGTATTTT; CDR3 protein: CASSPKTWADTQYF